This TCR beta chain appears in the sequencing data of a study of siplizumab effects on memory and regulatory T cells. In regard to this clone: Antigen unknown.

General study points: Naive T cells looked more diverse than memory cells and looked like major alloresponse contributors. Sequences below about 10^-5 frequency were poorly captured, and few alloreactive clones mapped to unstimulated subsets.

Clones were sequenced by immunoSEQ multiplex PCR, and TCRdb holds only the in-frame ones, with some missing. The sample records around 100,000 clones, approximately 94% being singletons. Germline assignment: CDR1 LNHNV and CDR2 YYDKDF (reference sequence). The CDR3 is 19 amino acids. V was pared by 5 bases and J by 2 bases, with 12 bases of the junction left unmatched. The J gene is TRBJ2-1, the V gene TRBV15; 13 nucleotides agree with TRBD2. Specimen: non-Treg CD4+ T cells sorted from blood. This clonotype originated in a human donor in good health. CDR3 nucleotide sequence: TGTGCCACCAGCGGAGGGGGGACTAGCGGGACTAAGGCCTACAATGAGCAGTTCTTC. This sequence encodes CATSGGGTSGTKAYNEQFF.